Sequencing of this TCR beta chain was carried out in a study of blood T cell repertoires in COVID-19. Study background: Collection of acute and convalescent COVID-19 samples took place in the United States, Italy and Spain. The cDNA or gDNA used as material had been derived from T cells, B-cell-depleted T cells, or PBMCs.

It was during active infection that Seattle patients were enrolled and then longitudinally followed. The CDR3 is made up of 13 amino acids. Germline V gene sequence: CDR1 MNHEY, CDR2 SVGAGI. With 6 bases removed from V and 7 bases from J, the gap between germline ends came to 13 bases. As handled by the study authors: Amplifying reference gene primers gave estimates of nucleated cell counts. The protocol was immunoSEQ multiplex PCR, while the TCRdb copy is restricted to in-frame clones and leaves out a portion. That table is the source of V, J and clone size, and D and trimming were worked out from the DNA. The table shows some 110,000 clones, with 92% occurring only once.

This receptor was identified in a man aged 50-60 years with COVID-19, enrolled during active disease. V is TRBV6-5 and J is TRBJ2-1; D remains ambiguous. Sequencing was performed on peripheral blood. CDR3 sequence (DNA): TGTGCCAGCAGCAAGGCCCCGGGTAATGAGCAGTTCTTC. Translation gives CASSKAPGNEQFF.